Below, 22 T cell receptor beta chains from the same sample are listed, as sequenced in a study of response to subunit inactivated influenza vaccine. One entry per CDR3 protein results from TCRdb running MiXCR on the RT-PCR reads. The sample has some 850,000 distinct CDR3 sequences; under 20% are singletons. This material consisted of PBMCs from blood, taken more than 4 days after vaccination. The receptors derive from a middle-aged man who received an inactivated influenza vaccine.

This clonotype was picked up many times. The rearrangement links TRBV7-2 to TRBJ2-5; 9 nucleotides match TRBD1. Looked up from germline, CDR1 is SGHTA and CDR2 is FQGNSA. V dropped 5 bases and J dropped 4; count of bases not matched to a gene: 11. The CDR3 spans 16 residues. CDR3 sequence: CASSPRAGTGPETQYF. The CDR3, as DNA: TGTGCCAGCAGCCCTCGAGCCGGGACAGGGCCAGAGACCCAGTACTTC.

The V and J genes are TRBV6-2 or TRBV6-3 and TRBJ2-1; TRBD2 aligns across 11 bases. Per the germline V gene, CDR1 is MNHEY and CDR2 is SVGEGT. Losses at the gene ends were 2 bases for V and 11 bases for J; bases not matched to a gene: 8. CDR3 size: 15 residues. CDR3 sequence (DNA): TGTGCCAGCAGTTACCCCGGGACTAGCGGAATGAAGCAGTTCTTC. Protein product: CASSYPGTSGMKQFF.

This clonotype was recorded a few times. V and J are TRBV7-9 and TRBJ2-7; 8 nucleotides agree with TRBD1. Germline V gene lookup returns CDR1 SEHNR and CDR2 FQNEAQ (reference sequence). The CDR3 is 14 residues long. Trimming cost V 5 bases and J 5 bases; bases outside gene matches: 8. This CDR3 reads CASSLPDRAHEQYF. As DNA, the CDR3 is TGTGCCAGCAGCCTCCCGGACAGGGCCCACGAGCAGTACTTC. Drawing the rest from reference TRBV7-9 and TRBJ2-7, the complete variable domain is DTGVSQNPRHKITKRGQNVTFRCDPISEHNRLYWYRQTLGQGPEFLTYFQNEAQLEKSRLLSDRFSAERPKGSFSTLEIQRTEQGDSAMYLCASSLPDRAHEQYFGPGTRLTVT.

The chain combines TRBV20-1 with TRBJ2-7; 8 bases match TRBD1. The CDR3 sequence is 14 residues long. The V segment lost 0 bases and the J segment 4 bases; nucleotides outside the gene matches: 5. Germline CDR1 is DFQATT and CDR2 is SNEGSKA (reference sequence). The DNA of the CDR3 is TGCAGTGCTAGAGATAGGACAGGGAGATACGAGCAGTACTTC. This codes for CSARDRTGRYEQYF.

The chain carries TRBV29-1 and TRBJ2-1, with no clear D. The V end lost 4 bases, the J end lost 9 bases, and 1 base lay between the germline ends. Germline lookup yields CDR1 SQVTM and CDR2 ANQGSEA. The CDR3 is made up of 8 amino acids. CDR3 region: CSVGEQFF. In nucleotides, the CDR3 is TGCAGCGTTGGTGAGCAGTTCTTC.

This clonotype was detected a few times. J is TRBJ2-2 and V is TRBV4-3; TRBD1 matches at 7 bases. CDR3 length: 15 residues. Trimming took 1 base from V and 4 from J; bases not matched to a gene: 3. CDR1 and CDR2 from the germline V gene are LGHNA and YSLEER. DNA of the CDR3: TGCGCCAGCAGCCAAGCCAGACAGGGCACCGGGGAGCTGTTTTTT. It codes for CASSQARQGTGELFF.

V gene TRBV7-8 combines with J gene TRBJ1-1; the D is unclear. The CDR3 is 13 residues long. Trimming removed 0 bases from V and 7 bases from J, with 9 bases in between. Germline V gives CDR1 SGHVS, CDR2 FQNEAQ. CDR3 in amino acids: CASSLAGNLEAFF. The CDR3 coding sequence is TGTGCCAGCAGCTTAGCCGGGAACCTTGAAGCTTTCTTT.

The rearrangement links TRBV24-1 to TRBJ2-5; D gene uncertain. V was shortened by 5 bases and J by 0 bases, with 9 bases between the two germline ends. Looked up from germline, CDR1 is KGHDR and CDR2 is SFDVKD. This CDR3 is built from 14 residues. The CDR3 region is CATSAPGYQETQYF. CDR3 DNA: TGTGCCACCAGTGCCCCCGGGTACCAAGAGACCCAGTACTTC.

This clonotype was detected only a few times. This rearrangement joins TRBV7-2 to TRBJ2-2, with 8 bases fitting TRBD2. There are 14 residues in the CDR3. Trimming took 1 base from V and 7 from J; bases not matched to a gene: 2. Germline values: CDR1 SGHTA, CDR2 FQGNSA. CDR3 residues: CASSLGGGIGELFF. CDR3 sequence (DNA): TGTGCCAGCAGCTTAGGCGGGGGGATCGGGGAGCTGTTTTTT.

The chain recombines TRBV29-1 with TRBJ1-2, with D perhaps TRBD1 (5 bases). Germline V gene sequence: CDR1 SQVTM, CDR2 ANQGSEA. The V end lost 2 bases, the J end lost 7 bases, and 11 bases lay between the germline ends. The CDR3 has 12 residues. The CDR3 nucleotides read TGCAGCGTTGAACAGGCAGGGAGTGGCTACACCTTC. It codes for CSVEQAGSGYTF.

This clonotype was found once. V gene TRBV6-2 or TRBV6-3 combines with J gene TRBJ2-1; no reliable D call. CDR3 length: 16 residues. Deletions cut 2 bases from V and 0 bases from J, with 11 bases between. Germline assignment: CDR1 MNHEY and CDR2 SVGEGT. CDR3: CASSYTRFFSYNEQFF. For the CDR3, the DNA is TGTGCCAGCAGTTACACGAGGTTCTTCTCCTACAATGAGCAGTTCTTC.

The V call is TRBV28, the J call TRBJ2-3; weak D call: TRBD1 (5 bases). Germline V lookup: CDR1 MDHEN, CDR2 SYDVKM. V gave up 3 bases and J gave up 6 bases, with 16 bases separating them. The CDR3 loop spans 15 amino acids. CDR3 sequence: CASSFQTRRGDTQYF. The CDR3 DNA follows: TGTGCCAGCAGTTTTCAGACGAGAAGGGGTGATACGCAGTATTTT.

This chain uses TRBV12-3 or TRBV12-4 with TRBJ1-6, with D tentatively TRBD1 (6 bases). The length of the CDR3 is 14 residues. V lost 6 bases and J 10 bases, leaving 16 bases between the germline ends. The CDR3 loop reads CASSFGQLGSPLHF. DNA of the CDR3: TGTGCCAGCAGCTTTGGACAGTTAGGATCACCCCTCCACTTT.

This clonotype was detected only a few times. The J gene is TRBJ2-5, the V gene TRBV27; the D call may be TRBD1 or TRBD2 (5 bases each). Germline-derived CDR1 and CDR2 are MNHEY and SMNVEV (reference sequence). CDR3 length: 14 residues. V lost 6 bases and J 4 bases, leaving 15 bases between the germline ends. This chain's CDR3 is CASSLNVGGETQYF. The CDR3 bases are TGTGCCAGCAGCCTTAACGTTGGGGGAGAGACCCAGTACTTC.

This clonotype was observed a few times. V and J are TRBV18 and TRBJ2-7; 7 bases are a match to TRBD1. J lost 7 bases, V lost 1 base, and 10 bases had no gene match. There are 15 residues in the CDR3. Germline CDR1 reads KGHSH; CDR2 reads LQKENI. CDR3 nucleotides: TGTGCCAGCTCACCACTGGGGACAGCCGCTGGGGAGCAGTACTTC. Translating it yields CASSPLGTAAGEQYF.

This clonotype was found many times. The rearrangement uses TRBV4-1 and TRBJ2-7; TRBD1 matches at 8 bases. Germline CDR1 and CDR2: MGHRA and YSYEKL. This CDR3 contains 16 residues. Trimming at V came to 1 base and at J to 6 bases, leaving 11 bases not matched to a gene. This CDR3 is CASSQVGMAGGGEQYF. CDR3 nucleotide sequence: TGCGCCAGCAGCCAAGTTGGAATGGCAGGGGGCGGCGAGCAGTACTTC.

This clonotype has a count of ten or more. The CDR3 DNA reads as TGTGCCAGCAGCCCCGGCTCGTTGGGCATTCAGTACTTC. It yields the protein CASSPGSLGIQYF. The V gene is TRBV28, the J gene TRBJ2-4; no reliable D call. Between the trimmed V and J ends, which lost 6 bases and 9 bases, there was a span of 15 bases. The CDR3 extends over 13 amino acids. Germline-derived CDR1 and CDR2 are MDHEN and SYDVKM.

This clonotype has only a few counts. J is TRBJ2-3 and V is TRBV7-8; 7 nucleotides agree with TRBD1. V shed 6 bases, J shed 6 bases, and the junction held 15 bases outside the gene matches. The CDR3 covers 16 residues. Germline loops: CDR1 SGHVS, CDR2 FQNEAQ. The CDR3 protein is CASRDRDSLYWDTQYF. Here the CDR3 DNA reads TGTGCCAGCAGGGATAGGGACAGTCTTTATTGGGATACGCAGTATTTT.

The chain combines TRBV5-1 with TRBJ2-6, with D perhaps TRBD1 (7 bases). Germline V gene data show CDR1 as SGHRS and CDR2 as YFSETQ. The CDR3 loop spans 19 amino acids. V lost 1 base, J lost 2 bases, and 19 bases lay in between. The CDR3 sequence is CASSLRQGGSLTGANVLTF. CDR3 in DNA: TGCGCCAGCAGCTTGCGGCAGGGGGGCTCCCTTACTGGGGCCAACGTCCTGACTTTC.

This clonotype was counted a few times. This rearrangement joins TRBV5-1 to TRBJ2-1; TRBD2 aligns across 15 bases. The V gene's germline CDR1 is SGHRS and CDR2 YFSETQ. This CDR3 has 17 amino acids. The V gene end was trimmed by 3 bases and the J gene end by 9 bases; junction bases not matched to a gene: 10. The CDR3: CASSSVPGLAGGREQFF. As DNA, the CDR3 is TGCGCCAGCAGCTCCGTCCCGGGACTAGCGGGGGGTCGTGAGCAGTTCTTC.

The chain uses TRBV28 and TRBJ1-5; 7 nucleotides align to TRBD1. The V gene's germline CDR1 is MDHEN and CDR2 SYDVKM. The CDR3 runs 14 residues. J gave up 6 bases and V 5 bases, and 7 bases lay outside the gene matches. The CDR3 DNA is TGTGCCAGCAGTCTCGGACAGGTGGCTCAGCCCCAGCATTTT. Translated: CASSLGQVAQPQHF.

Many counts were recorded for this clonotype. The CDR3 nucleotides read TGTGCCAGCAGTGGACTAGCGGGAGGCCACGAGCAGTACTTC. Residues: CASSGLAGGHEQYF. V and J are TRBV12-3 or TRBV12-4 and TRBJ2-7, with TRBD2 matching 14 bases. The V segment lost 5 bases and the J segment 5 bases; nucleotides outside the gene matches: 2. This CDR3 contains 14 residues.